This entry is about one TCR beta chain. Original data processing: The authors estimated nucleated cell counts from reference gene primer amplification. Profiling relied on immunoSEQ multiplex PCR, and the TCRdb table lists in-frame clones only, not all of them. That table supplies the V and J calls and clone size; D and trimming were determined from the DNA. The table lists tens of thousands of clones, 87% of them singletons, with about a tenth in the top ten. The CDR3 consists of 16 residues. CDR1 and CDR2 from the germline V gene are LNHDA and SQIVND (reference sequence). V gave up 5 bases and J gave up 0 bases, with 14 bases separating them. These data belong to a study of blood T cell repertoires in COVID-19. Study background: The United States, Italy and Spain supplied acute and convalescent COVID-19 samples. PBMCs, B-cell-depleted T cells, or T cells provided the cDNA or gDNA that made up the material.

The sample taken for sequencing was peripheral blood. V usage is TRBV19 and J usage is TRBJ2-1; no firm D call. The sequence was collected from a human donor with acute or convalescent COVID-19. The donor label of this sample is uncertain. DNA for the CDR3: TGTGCCAGTAGTCCGGCGACAATTAGCTCCTACAATGAGCAGTTCTTC. Protein sequence: CASSPATISSYNEQFF.